Listed below are T cell receptor beta chains from one sample, sequenced in a study of blood T cell repertoires in COVID-19. Clones were read by immunoSEQ multiplex PCR, and TCRdb kept only the in-frame ones, dropping some. The sample contains roughly 180,000 clones, about 86% of which appear only once. Sequenced input: PBMCs or T cells enriched from blood (not recorded which). Receptors originate from a woman aged 45-60 years in a cohort exposed to, infected with or recovered from COVID-19 (not recorded which). Both conserved end residues are part of each CDR3. A D gene is named only where the DNA matches it firmly. Clone size is shown for a subset of rows, as once, few, many or a class of expanded clone.

CDR3 protein: CASSPTGTGTYDGYTF
CDR3 DNA: TGTGCCAGCAGCCCCACAGGGACCGGGACATACGATGGCTACACCTTC
J gene: TRBJ1-2
D gene: .
V gene: TRBV11-1
clone size: many

CDR3 protein: CASSPTTGAMIF
CDR3 DNA: TGTGCCAGCAGCCCAACGACAGGGGCAATGATCTTC
J gene: TRBJ2-1
D gene: TRBD1
V gene: TRBV9
clone size: .

CDR3 protein: CASLGQGFGYTF
CDR3 DNA: TGTGCCAGCTTAGGACAGGGGTTTGGCTACACCTTC
J gene: TRBJ1-2
D gene: TRBD1
V gene: TRBV28
clone size: .

CDR3 protein: CASTGTSASSYNEQFF
CDR3 DNA: TGCGCCAGCACCGGGACTAGCGCGAGCTCCTACAATGAGCAGTTCTTC
J gene: TRBJ2-1
D gene: TRBD2
V gene: TRBV10-2
clone size: .

CDR3 protein: CASSARGSDTQYF
CDR3 DNA: TGTGCCAGCAGCGCGCGGGGATCCGATACGCAGTATTTT
J gene: TRBJ2-3
D gene: .
V gene: TRBV5-6
clone size: once

CDR3 protein: CASSLSTGNFYEQYF
CDR3 DNA: TGCGCCAGCAGCTTGTCTACAGGGAATTTCTACGAGCAGTACTTC
J gene: TRBJ2-7
D gene: .
V gene: TRBV5-1
clone size: .

CDR3 protein: CASSGQVDEKLFF
CDR3 DNA: TGTGCCAGTTCCGGACAGGTCGATGAAAAACTGTTTTTT
J gene: TRBJ1-4
D gene: TRBD1
V gene: TRBV19
clone size: .

CDR3 protein: CSVEWVGSGSGSNEQFF
CDR3 DNA: TGCAGCGTTGAATGGGTAGGTTCCGGGAGTGGAAGCAATGAGCAGTTCTTC
J gene: TRBJ2-1
D gene: .
V gene: TRBV29-1
clone size: .

CDR3 protein: CASSIGSIRDSYGEAFF
CDR3 DNA: TGTGCCAGTAGTATAGGGTCAATCAGGGACAGCTACGGTGAAGCTTTCTTT
J gene: TRBJ1-1
D gene: TRBD1
V gene: TRBV19
clone size: .

CDR3 protein: CASSLASSDEQYF
CDR3 DNA: TGTGCCAGCAGCCTTGCCTCTAGCGACGAGCAGTACTTC
J gene: TRBJ2-7
D gene: .
V gene: TRBV3-1/TRBV3-2
clone size: once

CDR3 protein: CASSHGRASDGYTF
CDR3 DNA: TGTGCCAGCAGCCACGGGAGGGCCTCTGATGGCTACACCTTC
J gene: TRBJ1-2
D gene: .
V gene: TRBV7-9
clone size: .

CDR3 protein: CASSSPGQGSWSYF
CDR3 DNA: TGTGCCAGCAGTTCCCCTGGACAGGGTTCCTGGTCGTACTTC
J gene: TRBJ2-7
D gene: TRBD1
V gene: TRBV28
clone size: .

CDR3 protein: CASSLRGRPAFNQPQHF
CDR3 DNA: TGTGCCAGCAGCCTGAGGGGGCGGCCGGCCTTCAATCAGCCCCAGCATTTT
J gene: TRBJ1-5
D gene: TRBD1
V gene: TRBV5-6
clone size: .

CDR3 protein: CASSSPSGKSTDTQYF
CDR3 DNA: TGTGCCAGCAGCTCACCCAGCGGAAAGAGCACAGATACGCAGTATTTT
J gene: TRBJ2-3
D gene: .
V gene: TRBV5-4
clone size: .

CDR3 protein: CASSRTGEGETQYF
CDR3 DNA: TGTGCCAGCAGCCGAACAGGGGAAGGAGAGACCCAGTACTTC
J gene: TRBJ2-5
D gene: TRBD1
V gene: TRBV11-1
clone size: .

CDR3 protein: CASSFSTTGYTF
CDR3 DNA: TGTGCCAGCAGCTTTTCCACGACAGGCTACACCTTC
J gene: TRBJ1-2
D gene: .
V gene: TRBV7-6
clone size: .

CDR3 protein: CASSVDTTGMPYEQYF
CDR3 DNA: TGTGCCAGCAGCGTAGATACGACAGGGATGCCCTACGAGCAGTACTTC
J gene: TRBJ2-7
D gene: TRBD1
V gene: TRBV9
clone size: .

CDR3 protein: CASSVEQGAGVPQYF
CDR3 DNA: TGTGCCAGCAGCGTAGAACAGGGGGCGGGGGTGCCGCAGTACTTC
J gene: TRBJ2-7
D gene: TRBD1
V gene: TRBV9
clone size: few

CDR3 protein: CASRLAGGDEQYF
CDR3 DNA: TGTGCCAGCAGGCTAGCGGGAGGGGACGAGCAGTACTTC
J gene: TRBJ2-7
D gene: TRBD2
V gene: TRBV27
clone size: .

CDR3 protein: CASSPLRGFLSQETQYF
CDR3 DNA: TGTGCCAGCAGCCCCCTGCGAGGCTTCCTGTCCCAAGAGACCCAGTACTTC
J gene: TRBJ2-5
D gene: .
V gene: TRBV5-6
clone size: .

CDR3 protein: CASSLWSGNNSPLHF
CDR3 DNA: TGCGCCAGCAGCTTATGGTCAGGGAATAATTCACCCCTCCACTTT
J gene: TRBJ1-6
D gene: .
V gene: TRBV5-1
clone size: .

CDR3 protein: CASSPRTGDTDTQYF
CDR3 DNA: TGTGCCAGCAGCCCTCGGACAGGCGACACAGATACGCAGTATTTT
J gene: TRBJ2-3
D gene: TRBD1
V gene: TRBV27
clone size: once

CDR3 protein: CSVEERGTEAFF
CDR3 DNA: TGCAGCGTTGAGGAACGAGGTACTGAAGCTTTCTTT
J gene: TRBJ1-1
D gene: .
V gene: TRBV29-1
clone size: .

CDR3 protein: CASSQVAGPAQFF
CDR3 DNA: TGCGCCAGCAGCCAAGTTGCGGGGCCTGCCCAGTTCTTC
J gene: TRBJ2-1
D gene: .
V gene: TRBV4-1
clone size: .

CDR3 protein: CASSFYRGMDEQYF
CDR3 DNA: TGTGCCAGCAGTTTCTACAGGGGTATGGACGAGCAGTACTTC
J gene: TRBJ2-7
D gene: TRBD1
V gene: TRBV28
clone size: .

CDR3 protein: CATSELTGETGELFF
CDR3 DNA: TGTGCCACCAGTGAACTGACAGGGGAAACCGGGGAGCTGTTTTTT
J gene: TRBJ2-2
D gene: TRBD1
V gene: TRBV24-1
clone size: .